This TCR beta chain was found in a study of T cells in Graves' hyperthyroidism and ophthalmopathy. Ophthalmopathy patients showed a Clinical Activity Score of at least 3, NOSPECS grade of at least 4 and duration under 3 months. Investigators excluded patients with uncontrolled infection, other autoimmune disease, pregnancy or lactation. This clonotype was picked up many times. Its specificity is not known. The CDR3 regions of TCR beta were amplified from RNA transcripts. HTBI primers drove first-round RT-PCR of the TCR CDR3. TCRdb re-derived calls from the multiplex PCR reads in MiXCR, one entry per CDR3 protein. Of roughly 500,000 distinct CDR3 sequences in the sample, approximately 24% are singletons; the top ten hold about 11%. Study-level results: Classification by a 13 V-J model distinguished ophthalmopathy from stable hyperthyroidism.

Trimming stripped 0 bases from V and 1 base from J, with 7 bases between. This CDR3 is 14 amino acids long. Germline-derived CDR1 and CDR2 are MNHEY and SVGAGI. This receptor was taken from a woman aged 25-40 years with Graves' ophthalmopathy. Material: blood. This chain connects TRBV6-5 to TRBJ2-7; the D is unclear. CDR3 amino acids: CASSYSRQSYEQYF. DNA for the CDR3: TGTGCCAGCAGTTACTCTCGGCAGTCCTACGAGCAGTACTTC.